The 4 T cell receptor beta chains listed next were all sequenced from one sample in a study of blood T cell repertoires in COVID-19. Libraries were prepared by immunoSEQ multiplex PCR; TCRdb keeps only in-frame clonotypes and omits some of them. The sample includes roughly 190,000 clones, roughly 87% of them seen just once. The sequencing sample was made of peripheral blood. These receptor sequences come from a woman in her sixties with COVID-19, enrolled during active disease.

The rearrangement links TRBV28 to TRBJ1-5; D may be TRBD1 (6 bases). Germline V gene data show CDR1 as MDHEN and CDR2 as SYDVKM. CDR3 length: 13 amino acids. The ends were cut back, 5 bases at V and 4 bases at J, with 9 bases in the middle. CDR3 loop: CASSHQGNQPQHF. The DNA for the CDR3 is TGTGCCAGCAGTCATCAGGGGAATCAGCCCCAGCATTTT.

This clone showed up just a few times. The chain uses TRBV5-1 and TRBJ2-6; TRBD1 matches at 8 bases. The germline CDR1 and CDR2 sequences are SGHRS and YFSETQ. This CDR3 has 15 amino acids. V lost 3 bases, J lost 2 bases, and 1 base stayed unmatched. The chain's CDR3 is CASSWTGTGANVLTF. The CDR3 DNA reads TGCGCCAGCAGCTGGACAGGGACTGGGGCCAACGTCCTGACTTTC.

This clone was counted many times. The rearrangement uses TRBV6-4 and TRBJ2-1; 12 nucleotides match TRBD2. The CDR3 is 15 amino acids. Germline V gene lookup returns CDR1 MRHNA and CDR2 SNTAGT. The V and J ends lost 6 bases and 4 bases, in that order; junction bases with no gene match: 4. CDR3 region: CASSRTSGTYNEQFF. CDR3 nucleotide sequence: TGTGCCAGCAGCAGGACTAGCGGGACTTACAATGAGCAGTTCTTC.

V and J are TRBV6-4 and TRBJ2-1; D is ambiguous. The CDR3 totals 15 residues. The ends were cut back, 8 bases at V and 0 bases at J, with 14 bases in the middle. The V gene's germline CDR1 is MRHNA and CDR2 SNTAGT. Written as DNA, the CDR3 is TGTGCCAGCGCCCGACATCTGAGCTCCTACAATGAGCAGTTCTTC. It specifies CASARHLSSYNEQFF.